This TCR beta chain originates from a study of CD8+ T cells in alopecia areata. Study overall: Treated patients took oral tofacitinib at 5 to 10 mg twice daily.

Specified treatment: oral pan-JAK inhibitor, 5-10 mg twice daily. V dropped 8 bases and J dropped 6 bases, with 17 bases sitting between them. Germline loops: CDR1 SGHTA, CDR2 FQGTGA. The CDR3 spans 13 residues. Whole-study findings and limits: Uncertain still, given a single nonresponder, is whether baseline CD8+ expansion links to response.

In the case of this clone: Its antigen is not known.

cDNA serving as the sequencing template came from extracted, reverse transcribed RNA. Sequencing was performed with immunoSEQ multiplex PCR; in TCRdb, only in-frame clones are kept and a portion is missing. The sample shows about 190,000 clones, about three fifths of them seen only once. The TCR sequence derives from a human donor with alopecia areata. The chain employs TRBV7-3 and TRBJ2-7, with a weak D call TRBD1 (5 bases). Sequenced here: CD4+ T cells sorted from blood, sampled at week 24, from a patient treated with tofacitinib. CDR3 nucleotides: TGTGCCAGCGGGTCCACAGGTGACGGCGAGCAGTACTTC. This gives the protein CASGSTGDGEQYF. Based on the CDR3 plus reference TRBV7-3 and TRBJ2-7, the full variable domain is GAGVSQTPSNKVTEKGKYVELRCDPISGHTALYWYRQSLGQGPEFLIYFQGTGAADDSGLPNDRFFAVRPEGSVSTLKIQRTERGDSAVYLCASGSTGDGEQYFGPGTRLTVT.